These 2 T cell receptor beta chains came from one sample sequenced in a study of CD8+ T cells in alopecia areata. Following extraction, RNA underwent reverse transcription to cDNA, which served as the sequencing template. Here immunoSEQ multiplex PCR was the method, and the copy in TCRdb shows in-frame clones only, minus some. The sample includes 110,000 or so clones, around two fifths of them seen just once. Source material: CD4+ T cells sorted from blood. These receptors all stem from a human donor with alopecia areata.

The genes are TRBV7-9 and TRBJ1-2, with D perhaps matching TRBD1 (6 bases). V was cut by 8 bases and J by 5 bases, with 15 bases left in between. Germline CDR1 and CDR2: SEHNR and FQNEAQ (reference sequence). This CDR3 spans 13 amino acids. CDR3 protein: CASGQGRDYGYTF. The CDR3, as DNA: TGTGCCAGCGGTCAGGGGCGGGATTATGGCTACACCTTC.

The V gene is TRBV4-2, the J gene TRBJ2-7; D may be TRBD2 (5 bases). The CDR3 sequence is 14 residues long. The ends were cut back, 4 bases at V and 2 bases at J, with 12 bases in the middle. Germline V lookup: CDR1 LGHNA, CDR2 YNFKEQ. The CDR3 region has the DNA TGTGCCAGCAGCCCAACGCACGGGACCTACGAGCAGTACTTC. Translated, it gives CASSPTHGTYEQYF.